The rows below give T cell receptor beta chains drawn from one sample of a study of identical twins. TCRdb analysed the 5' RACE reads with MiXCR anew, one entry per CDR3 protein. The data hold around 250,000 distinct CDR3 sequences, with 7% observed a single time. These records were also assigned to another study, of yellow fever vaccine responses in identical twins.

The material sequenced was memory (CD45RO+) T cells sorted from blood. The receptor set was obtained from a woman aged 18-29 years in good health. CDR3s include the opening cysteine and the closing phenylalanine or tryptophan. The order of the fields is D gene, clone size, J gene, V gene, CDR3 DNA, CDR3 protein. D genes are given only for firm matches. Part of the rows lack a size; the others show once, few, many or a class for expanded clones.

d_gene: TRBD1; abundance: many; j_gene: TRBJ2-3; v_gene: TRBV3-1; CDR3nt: TGTGCCAGCAGCTTACAGGGGGCTGCAGATACGCAGTATTTT; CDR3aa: CASSLQGAADTQYF
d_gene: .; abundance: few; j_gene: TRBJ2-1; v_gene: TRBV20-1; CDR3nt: TGCAGTGCTCAAGCTATCGGACTCGGCCCCGATGAGCAGTTCTTC; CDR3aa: CSAQAIGLGPDEQFF
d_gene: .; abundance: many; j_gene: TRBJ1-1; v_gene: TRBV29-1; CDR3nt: TGCAGCGTTGAAATTTCGAGGACAGTGAACACTGAAGCTTTCTTT; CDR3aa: CSVEISRTVNTEAFF
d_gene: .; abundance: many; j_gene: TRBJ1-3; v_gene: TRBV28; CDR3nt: TGTGCCAGCAGTTTATTCCCAGACTCAGGAGGAAACACCATATATTTT; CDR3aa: CASSLFPDSGGNTIYF
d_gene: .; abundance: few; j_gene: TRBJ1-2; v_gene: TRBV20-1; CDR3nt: TGCAGTGCTAGAGGCGGCCCTTCCGACTACACCTTC; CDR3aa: CSARGGPSDYTF
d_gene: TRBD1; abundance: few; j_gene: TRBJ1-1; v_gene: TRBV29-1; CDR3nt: TGCAGCGTTGAAGTGGCTGCGGGACAGGGAGCTTTCTTT; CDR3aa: CSVEVAAGQGAFF
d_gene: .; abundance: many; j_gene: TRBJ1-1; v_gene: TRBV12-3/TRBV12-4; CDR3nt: TGTGCCAGCAGCGATTCGGGGGGCTCCACTGAAGCTTTCTTT; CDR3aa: CASSDSGGSTEAFF
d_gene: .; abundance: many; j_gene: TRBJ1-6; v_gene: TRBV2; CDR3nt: TGTGCCAGCAGAACGGATTTTAATTCACCCCTCCACTTT; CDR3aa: CASRTDFNSPLHF
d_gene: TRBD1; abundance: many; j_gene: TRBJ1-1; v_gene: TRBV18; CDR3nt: TGTGCCAGCTCACCTCCGGGACAGACCAACACTGAAGCTTTCTTT; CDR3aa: CASSPPGQTNTEAFF
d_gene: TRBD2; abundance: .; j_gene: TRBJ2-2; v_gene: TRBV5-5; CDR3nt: TGTGCCAGCAGCTACCGAGACGGGACTAGCGGCACCGGGGAGCTGTTTTTT; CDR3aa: CASSYRDGTSGTGELFF
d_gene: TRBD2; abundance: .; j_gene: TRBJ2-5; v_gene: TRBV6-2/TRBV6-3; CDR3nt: TGTGCCAGCAGGGTTCTTGCTAGCGGGAGAGTCGTGGGCCAAGAGACCCAGTACTTC; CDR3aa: CASRVLASGRVVGQETQYF
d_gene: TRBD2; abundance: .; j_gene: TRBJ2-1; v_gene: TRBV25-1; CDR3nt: TGTGCCAGCAGTGAGGGAACTAGCGGGAGGGGGTCCTACAATGAGCAGTTCTTC; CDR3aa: CASSEGTSGRGSYNEQFF
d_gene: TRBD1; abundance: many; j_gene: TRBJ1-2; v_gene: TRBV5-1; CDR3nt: TGCGCCAGCGCTGAGGGACAGTTCTATGGCTACACCTTC; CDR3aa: CASAEGQFYGYTF
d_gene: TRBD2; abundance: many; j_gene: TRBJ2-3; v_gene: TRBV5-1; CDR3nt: TGCGCCAGCAGCCCAAGGACTAGCGGAATCACAGATACGCAGTATTTT; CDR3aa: CASSPRTSGITDTQYF
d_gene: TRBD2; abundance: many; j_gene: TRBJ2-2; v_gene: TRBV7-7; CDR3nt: TGTGCCAGCAGCCGAGCCCTAGCGGGGTCCACCGGGGAGCTGTTTTTT; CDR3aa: CASSRALAGSTGELFF
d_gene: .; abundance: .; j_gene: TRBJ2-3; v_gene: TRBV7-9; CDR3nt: TGTGCCAGCAGCTGGGCAGGGGCCACAGATACGCAGTATTTT; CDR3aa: CASSWAGATDTQYF
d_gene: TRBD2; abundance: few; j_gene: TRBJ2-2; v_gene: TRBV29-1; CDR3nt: TGCAGCATAGGGACTTCGGGGGGCACCGGGGAGCTGTTTTTT; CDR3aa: CSIGTSGGTGELFF
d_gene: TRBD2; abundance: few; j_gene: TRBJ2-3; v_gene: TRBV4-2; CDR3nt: TGTGCCAGCAGCCAAGATTGGGGGACTAGCGGGAGGGGTACAGATACGCAGTATTTT; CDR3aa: CASSQDWGTSGRGTDTQYF
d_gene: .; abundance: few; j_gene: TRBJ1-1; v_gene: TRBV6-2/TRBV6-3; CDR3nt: TGTGCCAGCAGTTACACGGGACAATCGGAAGCTTTCTTT; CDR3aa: CASSYTGQSEAFF
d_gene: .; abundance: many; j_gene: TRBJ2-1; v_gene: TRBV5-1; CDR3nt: TGCGCCAGCAGCTGGGATTACAGAAATGAGCAGTTCTTC; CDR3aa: CASSWDYRNEQFF
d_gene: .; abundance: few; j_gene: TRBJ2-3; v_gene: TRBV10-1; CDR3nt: TGCGCCAGCAGCCCCGTACGGGGCACAGATACGCAGTATTTT; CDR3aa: CASSPVRGTDTQYF
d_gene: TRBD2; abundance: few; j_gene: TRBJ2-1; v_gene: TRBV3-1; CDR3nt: TGTGCCAGCAGCCAAGCCTCGGGACTAGCCCACAATGAGCAGTTCTTC; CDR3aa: CASSQASGLAHNEQFF
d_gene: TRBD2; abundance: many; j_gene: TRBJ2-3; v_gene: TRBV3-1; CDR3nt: TGTGCCAGCAGCCATTTAAGCGGGGACGGAAATACGCAGTATTTT; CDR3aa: CASSHLSGDGNTQYF
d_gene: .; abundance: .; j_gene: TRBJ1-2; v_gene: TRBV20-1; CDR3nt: TGCAGTGTCCATGGGGGGGACTATGGCTACACCTTC; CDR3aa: CSVHGGDYGYTF
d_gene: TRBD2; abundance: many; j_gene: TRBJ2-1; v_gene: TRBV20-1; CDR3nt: TGCAGTGCTACTTCCCAAGTATCTAGCGCGCGGGGGAATGAGCAGTTCTTC; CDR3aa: CSATSQVSSARGNEQFF
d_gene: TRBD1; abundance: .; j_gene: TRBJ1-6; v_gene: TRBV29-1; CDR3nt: TGCAGCGCCCGAATGGGGACAGATAATTCACCCCTCCACTTT; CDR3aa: CSARMGTDNSPLHF
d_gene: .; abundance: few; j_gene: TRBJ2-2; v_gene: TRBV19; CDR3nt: TGTGCCAGTAGTATCCAGGGAGTCTGGACCGGGGAGCTGTTTTTT; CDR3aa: CASSIQGVWTGELFF